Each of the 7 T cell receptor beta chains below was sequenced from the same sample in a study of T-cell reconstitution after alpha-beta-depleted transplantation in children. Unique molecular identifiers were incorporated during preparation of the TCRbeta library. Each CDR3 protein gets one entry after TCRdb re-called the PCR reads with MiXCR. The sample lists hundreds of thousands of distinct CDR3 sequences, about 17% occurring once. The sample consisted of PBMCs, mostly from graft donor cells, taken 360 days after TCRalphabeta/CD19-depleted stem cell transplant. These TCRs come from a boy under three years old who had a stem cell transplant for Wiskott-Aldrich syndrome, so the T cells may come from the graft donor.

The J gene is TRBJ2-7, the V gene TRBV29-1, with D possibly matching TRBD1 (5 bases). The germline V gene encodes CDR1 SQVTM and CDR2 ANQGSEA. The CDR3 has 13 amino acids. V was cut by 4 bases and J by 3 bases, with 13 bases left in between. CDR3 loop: CSVARGRNYEQYF. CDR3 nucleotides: TGCAGCGTTGCAAGGGGAAGGAACTACGAGCAGTACTTC.

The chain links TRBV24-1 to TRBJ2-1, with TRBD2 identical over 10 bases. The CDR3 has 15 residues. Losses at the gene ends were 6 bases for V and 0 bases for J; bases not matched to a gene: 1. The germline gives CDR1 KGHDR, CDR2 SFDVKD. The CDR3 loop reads CATSSGRGSYNEQFF. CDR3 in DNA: TGTGCCACCAGTAGCGGGAGGGGCTCCTACAATGAGCAGTTCTTC.

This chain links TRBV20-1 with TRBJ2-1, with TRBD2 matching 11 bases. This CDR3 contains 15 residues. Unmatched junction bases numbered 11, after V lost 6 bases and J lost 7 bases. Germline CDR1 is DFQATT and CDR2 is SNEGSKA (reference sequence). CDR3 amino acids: CSAILRLAGLNEQFF. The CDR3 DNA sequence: TGCAGTGCCATCCTAAGACTAGCGGGGCTAAATGAGCAGTTCTTC.

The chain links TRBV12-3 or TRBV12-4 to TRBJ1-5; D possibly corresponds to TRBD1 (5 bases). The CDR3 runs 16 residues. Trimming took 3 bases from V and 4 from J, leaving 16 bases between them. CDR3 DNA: TGTGCCAGCAGTTTGCGGGACCGGGTGTGGAATCAGCCCCAGCATTTT. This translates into CASSLRDRVWNQPQHF.

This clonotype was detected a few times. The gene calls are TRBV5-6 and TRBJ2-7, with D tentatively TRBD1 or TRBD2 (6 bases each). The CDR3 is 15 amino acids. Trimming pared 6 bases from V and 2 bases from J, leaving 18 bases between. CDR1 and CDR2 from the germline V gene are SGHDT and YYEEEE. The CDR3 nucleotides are TGTGCCAGCACCTTTAGGGGGGCCGGGGCCTACGAGCAGTACTTC. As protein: CASTFRGAGAYEQYF.

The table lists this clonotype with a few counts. DNA for the CDR3: TGCGCCAGCAGCCGCCCTAGCGGGGGGGCCTTGGGGGAGACCCAGTACTTC. Translation: CASSRPSGGALGETQYF. V and J are TRBV5-1 and TRBJ2-5, with 12 bases lining up with TRBD2. CDR1 SGHRS and CDR2 YFSETQ come from the germline V gene. The CDR3 consists of 17 residues. Trimming cost V 4 bases and J 5 bases; bases outside gene matches: 12.

The CDR3 DNA reads TGCGCCAGCAGCCTATTGCACATTCTAGCGGGAGGCCCCCCCGGGGAGCTGTTTTTT. Protein product: CASSLLHILAGGPPGELFF. The chain joins TRBV4-3 to TRBJ2-2, with TRBD2 matching over 11 bases. The CDR3 has 19 amino acids. The trim removed 4 bases at V and 6 bases at J, leaving 16 bases unmatched. Germline V CDR1 and CDR2: LGHNA, YSLEER.